There are a few counts of the clone carrying this TCR beta chain. Its antigen remains unknown. This sample was taken from a study of CD8 T cells in ankylosing spondylitis. General observations from the study: Past research had described some motif variants in reactive arthritis synovial fluid and blood. Seemingly characteristic of ankylosing spondylitis blood was a TCR beta motif consisting of roughly 8 highly homologous variants.

TCRdb processed the 5' RACE reads anew with MiXCR; each CDR3 protein has one entry. This sample has more than 650,000 distinct CDR3 sequences, with over 9.5% found just once. The V and J ends lost 10 bases and 3 bases respectively, with 13 bases between them. Germline CDR1 ENHRY, CDR2 SYGVKD. This CDR3 region has 13 residues. The J gene is TRBJ2-1, the V gene TRBV10-3; maybe TRBD2 (6 bases). The origin of this receptor is a male donor with ankylosing spondylitis. The specimen was blood, either unsorted or a sorted T cell fraction (not recorded which). This chain's CDR3 is CATLGTFYNEQFF. The CDR3 DNA reads TGTGCCACCCTGGGGACTTTCTACAATGAGCAGTTCTTC.